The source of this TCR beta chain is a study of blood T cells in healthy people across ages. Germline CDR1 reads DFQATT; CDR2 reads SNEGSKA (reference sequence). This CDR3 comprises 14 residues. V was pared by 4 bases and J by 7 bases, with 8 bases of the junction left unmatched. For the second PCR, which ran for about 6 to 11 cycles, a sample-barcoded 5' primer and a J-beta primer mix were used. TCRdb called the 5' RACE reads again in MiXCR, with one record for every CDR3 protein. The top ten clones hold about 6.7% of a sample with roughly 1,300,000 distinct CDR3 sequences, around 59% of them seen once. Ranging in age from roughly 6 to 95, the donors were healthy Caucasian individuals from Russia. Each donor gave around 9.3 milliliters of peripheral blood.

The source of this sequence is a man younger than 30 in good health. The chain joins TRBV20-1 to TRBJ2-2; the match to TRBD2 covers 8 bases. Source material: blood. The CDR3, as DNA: TGCAGTGCTACGCTAGCGGGCGGAGTCGGGGAGCTGTTTTTT. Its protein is CSATLAGGVGELFF.